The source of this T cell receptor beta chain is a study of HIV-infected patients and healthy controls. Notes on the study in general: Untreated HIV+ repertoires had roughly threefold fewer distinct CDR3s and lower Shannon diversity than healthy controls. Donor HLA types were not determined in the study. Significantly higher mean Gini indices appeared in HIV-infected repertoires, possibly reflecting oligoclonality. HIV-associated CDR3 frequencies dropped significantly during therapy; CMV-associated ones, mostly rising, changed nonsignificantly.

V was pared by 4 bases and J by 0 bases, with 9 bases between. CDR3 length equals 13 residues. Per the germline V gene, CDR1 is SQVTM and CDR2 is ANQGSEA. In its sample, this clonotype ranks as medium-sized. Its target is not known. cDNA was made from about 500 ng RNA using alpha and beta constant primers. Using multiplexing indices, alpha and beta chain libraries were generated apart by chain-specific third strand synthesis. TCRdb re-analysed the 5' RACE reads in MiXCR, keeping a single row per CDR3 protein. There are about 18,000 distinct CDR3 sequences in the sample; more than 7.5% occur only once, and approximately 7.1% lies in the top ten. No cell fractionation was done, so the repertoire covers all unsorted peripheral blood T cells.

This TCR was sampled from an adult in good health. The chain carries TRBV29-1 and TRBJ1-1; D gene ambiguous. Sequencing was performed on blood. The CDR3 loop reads CSVGVTLNTEAFF. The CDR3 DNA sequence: TGCAGCGTTGGGGTGACCCTGAACACTGAAGCTTTCTTT.